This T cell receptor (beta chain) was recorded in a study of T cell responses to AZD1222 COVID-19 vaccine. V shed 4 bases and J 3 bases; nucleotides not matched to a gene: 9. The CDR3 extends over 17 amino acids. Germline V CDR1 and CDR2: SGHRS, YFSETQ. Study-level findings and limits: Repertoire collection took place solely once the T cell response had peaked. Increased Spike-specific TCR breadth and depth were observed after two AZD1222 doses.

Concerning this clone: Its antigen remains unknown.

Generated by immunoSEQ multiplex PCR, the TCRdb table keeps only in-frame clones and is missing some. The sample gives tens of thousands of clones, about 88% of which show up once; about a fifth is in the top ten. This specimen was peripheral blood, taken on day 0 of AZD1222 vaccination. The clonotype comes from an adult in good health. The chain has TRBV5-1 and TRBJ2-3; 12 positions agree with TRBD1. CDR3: CASSPGTGGWRTDTQYF. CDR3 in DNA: TGCGCCAGCAGCCCCGGGACAGGGGGCTGGAGAACAGATACGCAGTATTTT.